This T cell receptor beta chain was obtained from a study of shared clonotypes between healthy human individuals. Whole-study context: For every donor, three CD4 naive, three CD4 memory, two CD8 naive and one CD8 memory plates were used. Study-wide points: The sampled material consisted only of blood, and tissue repertoires are likely to differ. Naive subsets, compared against memory subsets, generally had larger estimated richness values.

To note about this clone: Its antigen remains unknown.

V gave up 0 bases and J gave up 10 bases; unmatched junction bases: 3. The CDR3 is 11 amino acids. CDR1 SQVTM and CDR2 ANQGSEA come from the germline V gene. This table comes from immunoSEQ multiplex PCR, and its TCRdb copy is limited to in-frame clones, with some not included. The table lists about 2.4 million clones, over 85% of them singletons. The split of CD4+ cells yielded CD45RA+ naive and CD45RA-negative memory subsets. The sequence came from a man between 18 and 29 years old in good health. Some clones in this sample may be carry-over from other donors' samples. The chain is built from TRBV29-1 and TRBJ2-7; 7 nucleotides align to TRBD2. The specimen was naive CD4+ T cells from PBMCs. Subset given: CD45RA+ positively selected. CDR3 sequence: CSVEDMGLQYF. CDR3 bases: TGCAGCGTTGAAGATATGGGACTACAGTACTTC.